This T cell receptor beta chain was identified during a study of T cell repertoires in cytomegalovirus infection. Study details: The study used recently identified HLA-C-restricted and well-studied HLA-B-restricted CMV epitopes. Public TCR beta signature analysis indicated the presence of both CMV infection and matching HLA type. Notes on the study in general: Dominant in the ex vivo response were TCR beta clonotypes restricted by HLA-C and specific for CMV. CMV carriers with the relevant HLA were identified by cumulative public TCR beta family frequency.

This clonotype was detected a few times. Its matching antigen is unknown. Germline V CDR1 and CDR2: SGHRS, YFSETQ. The CDR3 is 15 amino acids. Trimming shortened V by 4 bases and J by 4 bases, and 18 bases separated the two germline ends. TCRdb processed the reads anew with MiXCR; each CDR3 protein has one entry. The profile shows around 750,000 distinct CDR3 sequences, roughly 33% of them singletons. This receptor was obtained from a human donor in good health (CMV status not recorded). Some clones in this sample may be carry-over from other donors' samples. The rearrangement links TRBV5-1 to TRBJ2-7; D not resolved. This specimen was cultured CD8+ T cells from PBMCs, taken from culture after CMV antigen stimulation. CDR3 amino acids: CASSVTGLLGYEQYF. CDR3 DNA: TGCGCCAGCAGCGTAACGGGCCTCCTTGGGTACGAGCAGTACTTC.